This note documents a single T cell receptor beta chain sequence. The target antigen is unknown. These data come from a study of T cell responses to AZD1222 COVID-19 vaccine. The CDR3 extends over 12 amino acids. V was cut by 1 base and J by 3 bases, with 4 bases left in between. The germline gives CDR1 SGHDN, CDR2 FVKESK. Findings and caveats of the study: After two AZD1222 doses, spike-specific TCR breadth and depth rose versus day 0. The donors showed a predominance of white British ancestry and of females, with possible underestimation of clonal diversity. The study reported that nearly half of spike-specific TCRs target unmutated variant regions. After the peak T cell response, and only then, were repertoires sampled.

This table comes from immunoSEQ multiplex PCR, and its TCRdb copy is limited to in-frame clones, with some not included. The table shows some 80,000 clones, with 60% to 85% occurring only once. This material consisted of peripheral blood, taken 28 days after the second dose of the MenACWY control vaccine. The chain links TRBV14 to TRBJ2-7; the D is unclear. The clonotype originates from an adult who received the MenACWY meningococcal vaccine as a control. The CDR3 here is CASSQGYYEQYF. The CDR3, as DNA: TGTGCCAGCAGCCAAGGTTACTACGAGCAGTACTTC. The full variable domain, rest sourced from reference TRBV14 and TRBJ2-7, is EAGVTQFPSHSVIEKGQTVTLRCDPISGHDNLYWYRRVMGKEIKFLLHFVKESKQDESGMPNNRFLAERTGGTYSTLKVQPAELEDSGVYFCASSQGYYEQYFGPGTRLTVT.